These T cell receptor beta chains were read from a single sample in a study of CD8 T cells in ankylosing spondylitis. TCRdb re-called the 5' RACE reads through MiXCR, storing one row per CDR3 protein. The repertoire includes about 260,000 distinct CDR3 sequences, 15% to 25% of them detected once, and less than 9% sits in the top ten. The sequenced sample consisted of blood, either unsorted or a sorted T cell fraction (not recorded which). The receptors were gathered from a male donor with ankylosing spondylitis or in good health (not recorded which). Both conserved end residues are part of each CDR3. A D gene is named only where the DNA matches it firmly. Size is stated for part of the rows, as once, few or many counts, or as a class when the clone is expanded.

d_call	clone_size	v_call	j_call	cdr3_aa	cdr3_nt
NA	NA	TRBV19	TRBJ1-5	CASIGPNQPQHF	TGTGCCAGCATTGGGCCCAATCAGCCCCAGCATTTT
TRBD1	NA	TRBV6-2/TRBV6-3	TRBJ2-1	CASTLSGTGGEQFF	TGTGCCAGCACTTTATCCGGGACAGGGGGCGAGCAGTTCTTC
TRBD2	NA	TRBV6-5	TRBJ2-3	CASSYYLAGGIADTQYF	TGTGCCAGCAGTTATTACCTAGCGGGAGGCATCGCAGATACGCAGTATTTT
NA	NA	TRBV27	TRBJ1-4	CASSPRGVNGEKLFF	TGTGCCAGCAGTCCGAGGGGGGTTAATGGGGAAAAACTGTTTTTT
NA	few	TRBV12-3/TRBV12-4	TRBJ2-3	CASSLGLGPSTDTQYF	TGTGCCAGCAGTTTAGGTCTCGGACCTAGCACAGATACGCAGTATTTT
TRBD1	few	TRBV5-1	TRBJ2-1	CASSYGWTGGNEQFF	TGCGCCAGCAGCTATGGCTGGACAGGGGGTAATGAGCAGTTCTTC
TRBD1	many	TRBV3-1	TRBJ1-1	CASSSYDRGGEAFF	TGTGCCAGCAGCTCTTACGACAGGGGTGGGGAAGCTTTCTTT
NA	few	TRBV27	TRBJ1-2	CASSSIGAAANYGYTF	TGTGCCAGCAGCTCTATCGGGGCAGCAGCTAACTATGGCTACACCTTC
TRBD2	many	TRBV20-1	TRBJ2-3	CSARGVPLAGGETDTQYF	TGCAGTGCTAGAGGGGTTCCGCTAGCGGGGGGGGAGACAGATACGCAGTATTTT
TRBD2	few	TRBV9	TRBJ2-2	CASSSPGLAGGNTGELFF	TGTGCCAGCAGCTCTCCGGGACTAGCGGGGGGGAACACCGGGGAGCTGTTTTTT
TRBD2	few	TRBV6-1	TRBJ2-3	CASTPGLAADTQYF	TGTGCCAGCACCCCGGGACTAGCCGCAGATACGCAGTATTTT
NA	few	TRBV4-2	TRBJ2-6	CASSQEVVGLGANVLTF	TGTGCCAGCAGCCAAGAGGTCGTAGGGTTGGGGGCCAACGTCCTGACTTTC
NA	NA	TRBV6-1	TRBJ2-5	CASSEALQGASAETQYF	TGTGCCAGCAGTGAAGCGCTTCAAGGGGCTAGCGCAGAGACCCAGTACTTC
NA	NA	TRBV4-1	TRBJ2-1	CASSQGLQGATTGNEQFF	TGCGCCAGCAGCCAAGGCCTCCAAGGCGCCACTACAGGGAATGAGCAGTTCTTC
TRBD1	few	TRBV12-3/TRBV12-4	TRBJ1-2	CASSRGGQGNYGYTF	TGTGCCAGCAGTCGGGGGGGACAGGGGAACTATGGCTACACCTTC
NA	many	TRBV10-1	TRBJ2-1	CASSAELYNEQFF	TGCGCCAGCAGTGCCGAACTGTACAATGAGCAGTTCTTC
TRBD2	NA	TRBV28	TRBJ2-3	CAMSSGSGYTQYF	TGTGCCATGTCGAGCGGGAGCGGATATACGCAGTATTTT
NA	few	TRBV12-3/TRBV12-4	TRBJ1-3	CASSFGGNTIYF	TGTGCCAGCAGTTTCGGAGGAAACACCATATATTTT
NA	few	TRBV5-1	TRBJ2-3	CASSLEGGTRADTQYF	TGCGCCAGCAGCTTGGAAGGTGGTACTAGAGCAGATACGCAGTATTTT
NA	few	TRBV5-5	TRBJ1-1	CASNGGLMNTEAFF	TGTGCCAGCAATGGGGGGTTGATGAACACTGAAGCTTTCTTT
TRBD2	few	TRBV20-1	TRBJ2-1	CSASEPLADNEQFF	TGCAGTGCTTCAGAGCCCCTAGCGGATAATGAGCAGTTCTTC
NA	NA	TRBV3-1	TRBJ2-5	CASSQGGKYQETQYF	TGTGCCAGCAGCCAAGGGGGCAAGTACCAAGAGACCCAGTACTTC
TRBD1	NA	TRBV18	TRBJ2-2	CASSQIQGPTGELFF	TGTGCCAGCTCACAGATACAGGGGCCCACCGGGGAGCTGTTTTTT
NA	NA	TRBV30	TRBJ1-1	CAWSPPAGGNTEAFF	TGTGCCTGGAGCCCCCCTGCGGGCGGGAACACTGAAGCTTTCTTT
NA	few	TRBV18	TRBJ1-5	CASSPDDMSNQPQHF	TGTGCCAGCTCACCCGACGACATGAGCAATCAGCCCCAGCATTTT
TRBD1	few	TRBV18	TRBJ1-3	CASSPPGQPRSGNTIYF	TGTGCCAGCTCACCACCGGGACAGCCACGCTCTGGAAACACCATATATTTT
TRBD1	NA	TRBV20-1	TRBJ2-4	CSANGGRGLDIQYF	TGCAGTGCTAATGGGGGCAGGGGGCTTGACATTCAGTACTTC
TRBD2	NA	TRBV5-1	TRBJ2-1	CASSSGLAGRTYNEQFF	TGCGCCAGCAGTTCGGGACTAGCGGGACGGACCTACAATGAGCAGTTCTTC
NA	few	TRBV12-3/TRBV12-4	TRBJ1-5	CASSLGRGVREQPQHF	TGTGCCAGCAGTTTAGGTCGAGGGGTACGGGAACAGCCCCAGCATTTT
TRBD1	few	TRBV20-1	TRBJ1-5	CSASRTGREPQHF	TGCAGTGCTAGTAGGACAGGGAGGGAGCCCCAGCATTTT
NA	NA	TRBV18	TRBJ1-4	CASSRQPATNEKLFF	TGTGCCAGCTCACGACAGCCTGCAACTAATGAAAAACTGTTTTTT
TRBD2	few	TRBV5-4	TRBJ2-3	CASSFLAEMFTDTQYF	TGTGCTAGCAGCTTTCTAGCGGAGATGTTCACAGATACGCAGTATTTT
TRBD2	few	TRBV5-1	TRBJ2-2	CASSLEGGANTGELFF	TGCGCCAGCAGCTTGGAGGGAGGGGCGAACACCGGGGAGCTGTTTTTT
TRBD1	many	TRBV5-1	TRBJ2-1	CASSPEGTGSQSSYNEQFF	TGCGCCAGCAGCCCGGAGGGGACAGGGTCCCAGAGCTCCTACAATGAGCAGTTCTTC
NA	many	TRBV12-3/TRBV12-4	TRBJ2-3	CASSLAFGTAKSTDTQYF	TGTGCCAGCAGTTTAGCCTTTGGGACGGCGAAATCCACAGATACGCAGTATTTT
TRBD1	NA	TRBV28	TRBJ2-1	CASSYLQGLHEQFF	TGTGCCAGCAGTTATCTACAGGGGCTCCATGAGCAGTTCTTC
TRBD2	NA	TRBV20-1	TRBJ2-1	CSARERLAYLNEQFF	TGCAGTGCTAGAGAGAGACTAGCGTACCTCAATGAGCAGTTCTTC
NA	NA	TRBV7-2	TRBJ2-1	CASSLGGFLARANLFF	TGTGCCAGCAGCTTAGGAGGGTTCCTAGCGAGAGCAAATCTTTTCTTC
NA	NA	TRBV5-5	TRBJ2-1	CASSFRGSSSYNEQFF	TGTGCCAGCAGCTTCCGGGGTTCGAGCTCCTACAATGAGCAGTTCTTC
NA	NA	TRBV20-1	TRBJ1-3	CSATYGASGNTIYF	TGCAGTGCTACTTACGGGGCCTCTGGAAACACCATATATTTT
NA	few	TRBV25-1	TRBJ2-3	CASSEGGRPDTQYF	TGTGCCAGCAGTGAAGGGGGGCGCCCAGATACGCAGTATTTT
NA	NA	TRBV5-1	TRBJ2-2	CASSLMVTGELFF	TGCGCCAGCAGCCTCATGGTCACCGGGGAGCTGTTTTTT
TRBD1	few	TRBV6-1	TRBJ1-2	CASTRPRTGPGYGYTF	TGTGCCAGCACCCGTCCCCGGACAGGGCCAGGCTATGGCTACACCTTC
NA	many	TRBV19	TRBJ1-1	CASSIKVNTEAFF	TGTGCCAGTAGTATAAAGGTGAACACTGAAGCTTTCTTT
NA	NA	TRBV28	TRBJ1-3	CASSLFPGFSGNTIYF	TGTGCCAGCAGTTTATTTCCAGGCTTCTCTGGAAACACCATATATTTT
NA	few	TRBV18	TRBJ2-5	CASSRPGTQETQYF	TGTGCCAGCTCACGCCCCGGGACCCAAGAGACCCAGTACTTC
TRBD1	NA	TRBV18	TRBJ1-6	CASSPLDRANNSPLHF	TGTGCCAGCTCACCTCTGGACAGGGCAAATAATTCACCCCTCCACTTT
NA	NA	TRBV19	TRBJ2-3	CASQDMGARRTDTQYF	TGTGCCAGTCAGGATATGGGGGCCAGACGCACAGATACGCAGTATTTT
NA	many	TRBV20-1	TRBJ2-5	CSARDVETQYF	TGCAGTGCTAGAGATGTAGAGACCCAGTACTTC
TRBD2	few	TRBV20-1	TRBJ2-4	CSAREPTSGLYKNIQYF	TGCAGTGCTAGAGAACCGACTAGCGGGCTATACAAAAACATTCAGTACTTC
NA	NA	TRBV30	TRBJ2-1	CAWSGKGSPYNEQFF	TGTGCCTGGAGTGGAAAGGGTTCCCCTTACAATGAGCAGTTCTTC
NA	NA	TRBV27	TRBJ2-6	CASAPIPGANVLTF	TGTGCCAGCGCTCCCATCCCTGGGGCCAACGTCCTGACTTTC